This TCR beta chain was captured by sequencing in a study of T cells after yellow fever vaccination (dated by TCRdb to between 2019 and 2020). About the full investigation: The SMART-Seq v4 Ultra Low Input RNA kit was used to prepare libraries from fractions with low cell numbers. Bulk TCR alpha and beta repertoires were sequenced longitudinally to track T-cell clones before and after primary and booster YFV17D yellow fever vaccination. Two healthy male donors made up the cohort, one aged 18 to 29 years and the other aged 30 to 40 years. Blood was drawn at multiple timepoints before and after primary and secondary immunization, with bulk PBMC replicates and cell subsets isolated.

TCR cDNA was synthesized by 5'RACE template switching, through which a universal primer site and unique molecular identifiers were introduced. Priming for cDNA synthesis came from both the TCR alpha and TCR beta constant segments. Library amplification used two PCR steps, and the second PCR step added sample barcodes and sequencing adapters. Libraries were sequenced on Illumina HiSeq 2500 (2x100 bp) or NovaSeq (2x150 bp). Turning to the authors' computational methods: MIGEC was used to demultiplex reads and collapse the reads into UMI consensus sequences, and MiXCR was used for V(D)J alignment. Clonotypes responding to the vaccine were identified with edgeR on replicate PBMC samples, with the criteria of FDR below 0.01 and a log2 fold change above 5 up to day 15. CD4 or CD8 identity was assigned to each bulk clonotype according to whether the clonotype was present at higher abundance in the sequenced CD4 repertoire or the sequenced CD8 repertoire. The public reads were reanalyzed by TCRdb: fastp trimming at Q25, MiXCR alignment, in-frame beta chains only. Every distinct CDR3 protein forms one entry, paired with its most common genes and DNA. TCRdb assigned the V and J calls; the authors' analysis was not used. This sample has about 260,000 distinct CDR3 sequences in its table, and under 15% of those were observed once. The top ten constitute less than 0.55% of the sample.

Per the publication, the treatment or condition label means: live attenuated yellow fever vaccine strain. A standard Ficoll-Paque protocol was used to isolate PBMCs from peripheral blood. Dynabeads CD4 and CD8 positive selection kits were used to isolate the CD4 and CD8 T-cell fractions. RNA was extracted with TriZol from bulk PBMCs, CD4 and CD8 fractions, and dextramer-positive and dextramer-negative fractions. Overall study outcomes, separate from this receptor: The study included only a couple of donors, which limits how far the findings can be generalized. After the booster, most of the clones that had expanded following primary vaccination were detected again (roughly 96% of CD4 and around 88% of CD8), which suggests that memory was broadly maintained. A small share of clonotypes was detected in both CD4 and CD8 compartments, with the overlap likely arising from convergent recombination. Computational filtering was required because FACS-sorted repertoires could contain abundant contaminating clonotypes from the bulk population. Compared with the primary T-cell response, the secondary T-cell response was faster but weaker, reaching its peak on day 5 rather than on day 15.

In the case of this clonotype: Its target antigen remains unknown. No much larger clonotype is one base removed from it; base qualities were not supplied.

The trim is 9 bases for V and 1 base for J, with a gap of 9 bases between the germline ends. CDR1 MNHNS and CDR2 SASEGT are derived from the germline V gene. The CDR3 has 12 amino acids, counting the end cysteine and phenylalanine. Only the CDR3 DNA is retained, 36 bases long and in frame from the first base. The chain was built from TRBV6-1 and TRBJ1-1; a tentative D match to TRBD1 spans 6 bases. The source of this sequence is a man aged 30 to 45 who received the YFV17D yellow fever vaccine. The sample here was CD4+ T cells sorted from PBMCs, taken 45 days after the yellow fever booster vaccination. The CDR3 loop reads CARDSPNTEAFF. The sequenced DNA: TGTGCCAGGGACAGTCCGAACACTGAAGCTTTCTTT.